A selection of T cell receptor beta chains follows, all from one sample in a study of T cell changes during pregnancy in multiple sclerosis. TCRdb keeps only in-frame clones here, not all; method: immunoSEQ multiplex PCR. In the table there are about 33,000 clones, around 93% of which are singletons. Source: CD4+ T cells from peripheral blood mononuclear cells, taken in the third trimester of pregnancy. These receptors were collected from a female donor in good health, enrolled as a control in a pregnancy study. The conserved cysteine and the conserved F or W are not part of the CDR3 here. Fields, in order: clone size, J gene, V gene, CDR3 protein. The size of a clone is reported for some rows only, either as once, few or many, or as a class for expanded clones.

NA | TRBJ2-7 | TRBV28 | ASRQGAYEQY
NA | TRBJ1-4 | TRBV6-5 | ASSYSDRGYEKLF
NA | TRBJ2-5 | TRBV6-6 | ASQTSGGETQY
NA | TRBJ2-5 | TRBV9 | ASSLGAGEARETQY
NA | TRBJ1-5 | TRBV28 | ASRLTVSTFSPQH
few | TRBJ1-1 | TRBV30 | AWSVQGSTEAF
once | TRBJ2-7 | TRBV11-2 | ASSSLYEQY
NA | TRBJ1-1 | TRBV5-6 | ASRRRREMEITEAF
NA | TRBJ2-7 | TRBV18 | ASSHDRGAYEQY
NA | TRBJ2-7 | TRBV28 | ASSLLFYEQY
few | TRBJ1-1 | TRBV5-4 | ASSLPGRGTEAF
NA | TRBJ1-4 | TRBV19 | ASSNRRVVNEKLF
NA | TRBJ2-1 | TRBV7-8 | ASSLARGRLNNEQF
NA | TRBJ2-3 | TRBV7-3 | ASSSASTDTQY
NA | TRBJ2-1 | TRBV5-4 | ASSFSGSHGEQF
NA | TRBJ2-7 | TRBV28 | ASSLGGQEVYEQY
NA | TRBJ2-2 | TRBV27 | ASSLQGDTGELF
NA | TRBJ1-2 | TRBV7-9 | ASNDKAGGEDYGYT
NA | TRBJ2-7 | TRBV4-2 | ASSQKPGSGGGYEQY
NA | TRBJ2-7 | TRBV10-3 | AGMDPGQGSYEQY